What follows is one T cell receptor (beta chain) and its context. Its target is unknown. Data came from immunoSEQ multiplex PCR; TCRdb stores just in-frame clones and leaves some out. Of under 400,000 clones in the sample, roughly 89% were seen once. Germline CDR1 SNHLY, CDR2 FYNNEI. Trimming took 8 bases from V and 3 from J; bases not matched to a gene: 6. The CDR3 sequence is 14 residues long. The source of the sample is a study of cytomegalovirus exposure and HLA in healthy donors. Study-wide points: Most sequenced TCRs were rare (though some public TCRs occurred in many donors). Within the 130 or so validation repertoires, first-cohort TCR clusters tended to co-occur, according to a later analysis.

Sequenced material: PBMCs. V gene TRBV2 combines with J gene TRBJ2-7; TRBD2 agrees at 11 bases. This TCR was recovered from a woman aged 18-29 years in good health and CMV-seronegative. CDR3 coding DNA: TGTGCCAGCTCTAGCGGGAGGCTAAGCTACGAGCAGTACTTC. Its protein product is CASSSGRLSYEQYF.